One sample yielded the 25 T cell receptor beta chains listed below, sequenced in a study of post-analysis software for immune sequencing data. Notes on the study in general: Patients carried roughly five TRBV segments more frequently than controls did, and TRBV5-6, TRBV5-1 and TRBV20-1 were among them.

Their antigens are not known. Libraries were made from TCR beta cDNA, and they carried unique molecular identifiers. MiXCR was run by TCRdb on the PCR reads, yielding one entry per CDR3 protein. Of hundreds of thousands of distinct CDR3 sequences detected, approximately 30% appear once; the ten largest clones hold more than 0.55%. Input material: blood. The receptors shown here come from a girl between 5 and 17 years old with multiple sclerosis.

This clonotype was found a few times. This sequence joins TRBV7-2 and TRBJ2-3; TRBD2 aligns across 11 bases. This CDR3 has 17 residues. CDR1 is SGHTA, CDR2 FQGNSA, per germline. Trimming removed 4 bases from V and 3 bases from J; junction bases left unmatched: 9. For the CDR3, the DNA is TGTGCCAGCAGCTCCACTATAGCGGGAGGGCCTACAGATACGCAGTATTTT. This encodes CASSSTIAGGPTDTQYF.

V and J are TRBV29-1 and TRBJ1-1, with 9 bases fitting TRBD1. From germline, CDR1 is SQVTM and CDR2 ANQGSEA. V dropped 6 bases and J dropped 5; count of bases not matched to a gene: 4. The CDR3 contains 12 residues. The CDR3 sequence: CSVRDRETEAFF. The CDR3, as DNA: TGCAGCGTGCGGGACAGGGAAACTGAAGCTTTCTTT.

The chain joins TRBV5-1 to TRBJ2-1; D might be TRBD1 or TRBD2, each matching 5 bases. The CDR3 spans 14 residues. Germline V gives CDR1 SGHRS, CDR2 YFSETQ. V lost 4 bases and J lost 9, with 17 bases in between. The CDR3 loop is CASSPGTPMGEQFF. The DNA for the CDR3 is TGCGCCAGCAGCCCCGGGACCCCCATGGGTGAGCAGTTCTTC.

The V gene is TRBV4-3, the J gene TRBJ2-7, with D perhaps TRBD2 (6 bases). The CDR3 contains 15 residues. Trimming stripped 0 bases from V and 5 bases from J, with 14 bases between. Germline values: CDR1 LGHNA, CDR2 YSLEER. This CDR3 reads CASSQDPGRGDEQYF. CDR3 in DNA: TGCGCCAGCAGCCAAGATCCAGGGCGGGGAGACGAGCAGTACTTC.

V and J are TRBV7-9 and TRBJ2-7, with D hard to call. The germline V and J ends were trimmed by 3 bases and 2 bases, with 8 bases remaining between them. This CDR3 is built from 13 residues. CDR1 is SEHNR, CDR2 FQNEAQ, per germline (reference sequence). CDR3 amino acids: CASSFPQTYEQYF. In DNA, the CDR3 is TGTGCCAGCAGCTTTCCACAAACCTACGAGCAGTACTTC.

This chain uses TRBV20-1 with TRBJ1-1, with D possibly matching TRBD1 (5 bases). From germline, CDR1 is DFQATT and CDR2 SNEGSKA (reference sequence). Trimming removed 3 bases from V and 3 bases from J, with 5 bases in between. The CDR3 is made up of 11 amino acids. CDR3 amino acids: CSARGDTEAFF. In nucleotides, the CDR3 is TGCAGTGCTAGGGGGGACACTGAAGCTTTCTTT.

This clonotype came up many times. The chain recombines TRBV28 with TRBJ2-7; 10 bases line up with TRBD2. The CDR3 covers 14 residues. Germline values: CDR1 MDHEN, CDR2 SYDVKM. V was clipped by 6 bases and J by 4 bases; unmatched bases: 6. Here the CDR3 DNA reads TGTGCCAGCAGGGTAGCGGGAGGTCGGTACGAGCAGTACTTC. It codes for CASRVAGGRYEQYF.

This chain uses TRBV10-3 with TRBJ2-7; no clear D gene. The germline V and J ends were trimmed by 3 bases and 5 bases, with 11 bases remaining between them. The CDR3 is 13 amino acids. Looked up from germline, CDR1 is ENHRY and CDR2 is SYGVKD. For the CDR3, the DNA is TGTGCCATCAGTGACTTGCCTGACGACGAGCAGTACTTC. It is translated as CAISDLPDDEQYF.

CDR3: CASSFVRVSGANVLTF. The DNA of the CDR3 is TGTGCCAGCAGCTTCGTCAGGGTTTCTGGGGCCAACGTCCTGACTTTC. The chain couples TRBV5-6 to TRBJ2-6; possibly TRBD1 for D (5 bases). Trimming removed 2 bases from V and 1 base from J, with 10 bases in between. The CDR3 totals 16 residues. CDR1 is SGHDT, CDR2 YYEEEE, per germline.

This sequence joins TRBV7-2 and TRBJ1-2, with D unresolved. The germline V gene has CDR1 SGHTA and CDR2 FQGNSA. This CDR3 has 15 residues. Trimming removed 1 base at V and 2 bases at J, with 11 bases between. CDR3 sequence: CASSLDVTENYGYTF. The CDR3 nucleotides are TGTGCCAGCAGCTTAGATGTCACAGAAAACTATGGCTACACCTTC.

CDR3 residues: CSADRKTGLGNQPQHF. The CDR3, as DNA: TGCAGTGCTGACCGAAAGACAGGGCTCGGCAATCAGCCCCAGCATTTT. The V gene is TRBV20-1, the J gene TRBJ1-5; 7 bases are a match to TRBD1. CDR1 is DFQATT and CDR2 is SNEGSKA in the germline V gene (reference sequence). The CDR3 consists of 16 residues. Germline trimming cut 5 bases from V and 2 bases from J; bases unmatched to any gene: 12.

The chain has TRBV28 and TRBJ1-4; D unresolved. Germline V gene sequence: CDR1 MDHEN, CDR2 SYDVKM. The CDR3 consists of 15 residues. The V end lost 5 bases, the J end lost 3 bases, and 13 bases lay between the germline ends. The CDR3 DNA reads TGTGCCAGCAGTCAGCGGAGGTTGGCTAATGAAAAACTGTTTTTT. As protein: CASSQRRLANEKLFF.

The chain recombines TRBV5-1 with TRBJ2-7; 7 bases align to TRBD1. Looked up from germline, CDR1 is SGHRS and CDR2 is YFSETQ. The ends lost 4 bases at V and 2 bases at J; junction bases unmatched: 3. This CDR3 has 13 amino acids. The CDR3 here is CASSMGQTYEQYF. Here the CDR3 DNA reads TGCGCCAGCAGCATGGGACAGACCTACGAGCAGTACTTC. Full variable domain (rest looked up from reference TRBV5-1 and TRBJ2-7): KAGVTQTPRYLIKTRGQQVTLSCSPISGHRSVSWYQQTPGQGLQFLFEYFSETQRNKGNFPGRFSGRQFSNSRSEMNVSTLELGDSALYLCASSMGQTYEQYFGPGTRLTVT.

CDR3 bases: TGTGCCAGCAGTTTATTGTCCCTCGGTGAAAAACTGTTTTTT. Amino acid sequence: CASSLLSLGEKLFF. J is TRBJ1-4 and V is TRBV12-3 or TRBV12-4; D gene ambiguous. V was cut by 2 bases and J by 7 bases, with 11 bases left in between. The length of the CDR3 is 14 residues.

The V and J genes are TRBV15 and TRBJ2-7, with a tentative D call TRBD2 (5 bases). V lost 1 base and J 4 bases, leaving 14 bases between the germline ends. The germline CDR1 and CDR2 sequences are LNHNV and YYDKDF (reference sequence). The CDR3 length is 15 residues. This CDR3 is CATSRVARGMYEQYF. DNA for the CDR3: TGTGCCACCAGCAGAGTTGCCCGAGGGATGTACGAGCAGTACTTC.

J is TRBJ2-3 and V is TRBV5-1; either TRBD1 or TRBD2 may fit D (5 bases each). Deletions cut 4 bases from V and 6 bases from J, with 9 bases between. Germline V CDR1 and CDR2: SGHRS, YFSETQ. This CDR3 region has 12 residues. The CDR3 loop is CASSNGADTQYF. The CDR3 coding sequence is TGCGCCAGCAGCAACGGGGCCGATACGCAGTATTTT.

A note on this clonotype: The junction and the germline gene differ at one end; a read error may be behind it. This chain connects TRBV12-3 or TRBV12-4 to TRBJ1-1, with unresolved D. CDR3 length: 13 amino acids. The CDR3 DNA sequence: TGTGCCGGCAGTTTATTAGAGAACACTGAAGCTTTCTTT. Encoded protein: CAGSLLENTEAFF.

This chain uses TRBV27 with TRBJ2-1; 10 bases line up with TRBD1. Germline assignment: CDR1 MNHEY and CDR2 SMNVEV (reference sequence). The junction had 12 bases not matched to a gene; V was cut back by 6 bases and J by 7 bases. The CDR3 spans 16 residues. The CDR3 DNA reads TGTGCCAGCAGCGAGGGACAGGGGCCTTGGGGGAATGAGCAGTTCTTC. This codes for CASSEGQGPWGNEQFF.

V usage is TRBV6-5 and J usage is TRBJ1-6; D ambiguous. The CDR3 runs 13 residues. With 6 bases removed from V and 9 bases from J, the gap between germline ends came to 12 bases. Germline V gene lookup returns CDR1 MNHEY and CDR2 SVGAGI. CDR3 region: CASRIDGPSPLHF. As DNA, the CDR3 is TGTGCCAGCAGGATAGACGGTCCTTCACCCCTCCACTTT.

About this clonotype itself: A much larger clone differs from this one at a single base, so this may be a read error. The V gene is TRBV20-1, the J gene TRBJ2-7, with D maybe TRBD1 (6 bases). The CDR3 consists of 14 residues. V lost 0 bases and J 7 bases, leaving 16 bases between the germline ends. Germline V lookup: CDR1 DFQATT, CDR2 SNEGSKA (reference sequence). CDR3: CSAREGAAINEQYF. The CDR3 bases are TGCAGTGCTAGAGAGGGGGCAGCTATCAATGAGCAGTACTTC.

This clonotype appeared many times. This chain joins TRBV10-3 and TRBJ2-7; TRBD2 agrees at 7 bases. V trimming: 4 bases; J trimming: 3 bases; junction bases outside the gene matches: 9. Per germline, CDR1 ENHRY and CDR2 SYGVKD. The CDR3 loop spans 15 amino acids. For the CDR3, the DNA is TGTGCCATCAGTGCTGAAGCGGGAATCCACTACGAGCAGTACTTC. Amino acid sequence: CAISAEAGIHYEQYF.

The sample holds a few counts of this clonotype. V gene TRBV29-1 combines with J gene TRBJ2-5; D is undetermined. Germline V lookup: CDR1 SQVTM, CDR2 ANQGSEA. V gave up 1 base and J gave up 0 bases, with 6 bases separating them. There are 13 residues in the CDR3. The CDR3 DNA follows: TGCAGCGTTGAAGTTCCCCACCAAGAGACCCAGTACTTC. Protein product: CSVEVPHQETQYF.

This rearrangement joins TRBV4-3 to TRBJ2-7; 10 nucleotides line up with TRBD2. Losses at the gene ends were 1 base for V and 2 bases for J; bases not matched to a gene: 5. Germline CDR1 and CDR2: LGHNA and YSLEER. CDR3 length: 16 amino acids. The CDR3 region has the DNA TGCGCCAGCAGCCAAGGGACTAGCGGTGCTACCTACGAGCAGTACTTC. The encoded protein is CASSQGTSGATYEQYF.

The chain carries TRBV6-6 and TRBJ2-1; D gene uncertain. This CDR3 is 16 amino acids long. Trimming shortened V by 6 bases and J by 3 bases, and 18 bases separated the two germline ends. Germline values: CDR1 MNHNY, CDR2 SVGAGI (reference sequence). The CDR3 sequence is CASSPLAGRDYNEQFF. The CDR3, as DNA: TGTGCCAGCAGCCCTTTAGCTGGAAGGGACTACAATGAGCAGTTCTTC.

The chain joins TRBV29-1 to TRBJ2-3, with 7 bases identical to TRBD1. The CDR3 totals 15 residues. Per the germline V gene, CDR1 is SQVTM and CDR2 is ANQGSEA. V was pared by 1 base and J by 2 bases, with 6 bases of the junction left unmatched. The CDR3 nucleotides read TGCAGCGTTGAAGGGCCAGGGGGATCCACAGATACGCAGTATTTT. Protein sequence: CSVEGPGGSTDTQYF.